This T cell receptor beta chain was documented in a study of OX40 agonist ivuxolimab in advanced cancers. Study overall: Each patient was given ivuxolimab into a vein every 2 weeks, at 0.01 to 10 mg/kg. A diagnosis of hepatocellular carcinoma, melanoma, renal cell or head and neck cancer was present in dose-escalation patients. Findings of the study overall: By week 6 at 0.1 to 3.0 mg/kg, blood CD4+ and CD8+ T cells had expanded clonally. CD4+ T cells averaged fewer expanded clones than CD8+ T cells.

Comments on this clone: What it binds is unknown.

Germline values: CDR1 SQVTM, CDR2 ANQGSEA. CDR3 length equals 13 residues. The ends were cut back, 6 bases at V and 3 bases at J, with 12 bases in the middle. The protocol was immunoSEQ multiplex PCR, while the TCRdb copy is restricted to in-frame clones and leaves out a portion. The repertoire holds 35,000 to 50,000 clones, with around nine tenths as singletons. This sequence originates from an adult with an advanced solid tumor such as melanoma, head and neck, liver or kidney cancer. The gene calls are TRBV29-1 and TRBJ1-5; no definite D call. Specimen: CD4+ or CD8+ T cells sorted from blood, collected in a trial of the OX40 agonist ivuxolimab. The CDR3 loop is CSVQQTDNQPQHF. The CDR3 region has the DNA TGCAGCGTCCAACAGACGGACAATCAGCCCCAGCATTTT.